Given below is one T cell receptor (beta chain) in context. The sample is drawn from a study of blood T cells in healthy people across ages. Donors ranged from about 6 to 90 years old and were healthy Caucasians in Russia. CDR1 SQVTM and CDR2 ANQGSEA come from the germline V gene. The CDR3 loop spans 15 amino acids. V lost 7 bases and J 0 bases, leaving 16 bases between the germline ends. Through a sample-barcoded 5' primer and a J-beta primer mix, a second PCR was run for about 6 to 11 cycles. MiXCR, run by TCRdb on the 5' RACE reads, gives a single entry per CDR3 protein. The data show about a million distinct CDR3 sequences, roughly 48% seen once.

The TCR originated in a man younger than 45 in good health. The chain employs TRBV29-1 and TRBJ1-5; possibly TRBD1 for D (6 bases). Sequencing was carried out using blood. CDR3: CSGATGYYSNQPQHF. The DNA of the CDR3 is TGCAGCGGAGCGACAGGCTACTATAGCAATCAGCCCCAGCATTTT.